This T cell receptor (beta chain) derives from a study of blood T cell repertoires in COVID-19 (dated by TCRdb to about 2020). Regarding the study in general: The collaborator samples originated in the United States, Italy and Spain and spanned the acute and convalescent phases of COVID-19. Where HLA class I and class II types were available, the types were taken from metadata supplied by the sample provider, not from assay-based typing. Subjects who had been exposed to COVID-19, were actively infected with it, or had recovered from it provided the deeply sampled blood TCRbeta repertoires that made up the dataset. The prospective study material was composed of cDNA or gDNA derived from T cells, B-cell-depleted T cells, or PBMCs. The sample metadata nearly always contained a de-identified subject ID, COVID-19 status, age in years and sex. A freely available public database, intended as a resource for researchers studying the immune response to SARS-CoV-2, is where the repertoires were released. Samples were obtained from the ongoing ImmuneRACE study (first 160 participants) and from roughly 1,300 subjects provided by 6 global collaborators. Study-level results and caveats: The quantity of clinical and demographic metadata differed by source and by participant and was supplied without curation.

As regards this clone: Which antigen it targets is not known. No qualities accompany the bases; no much larger clone lies one base away.

The collaborating institutions used their own protocols to collect whole blood in K2EDTA tubes. For TCRbeta analysis, collaborators shipped samples in one of three forms: frozen whole blood, isolated PBMCs, or DNA extracted from either of those sample types. From a lookup of the germline V gene, CDR1 and CDR2 are WSHSY and SAAADI. Deletion took 5 bases off V and 0 bases off J, with a span of 14 bases between the germline ends. The CDR3, cysteine through phenylalanine, is 17 amino acids long. Only the CDR3 portion is preserved as DNA: 51 bases, with reading frame beginning at the first base. TCRbeta CDR3 regions were amplified from genomic DNA by means of the immunoSEQ Assay, a bias-controlled multiplex PCR. The authors processed their data as follows. The number of nucleated cells in each sample was estimated by amplification of reference gene primers within the assay. To quantify the absolute abundance of each unique TCRbeta CDR3 rearrangement, sequence reads were collapsed and filtered. For each sample, productive Simpson clonality was calculated as the square root of Simpson's diversity index across productive rearrangements. The clones in this table, taken by TCRdb from immuneACCESS, are in-frame only. Not every clone is retained; where verified, under half of the shortfall comes from an unresolved V gene, and the cause of the rest is unknown. Clone size and the V and J calls come from that table; the DNA yielded D and trimming. The sample table holds under 200,000 clones, of which 70% to 90% were seen once. The top ten hold around 4.9% of the sample.

This receptor chain uses TRBV10-2 and TRBJ1-6; the D gene lacks a confident call. Sequenced input: peripheral blood. The sequence came from a woman over 75 with acute or convalescent COVID-19. CDR3 protein: CASSKNAGSSYNSPLHF. The bases are TGCGCCAGCAGTAAAAACGCCGGGAGCTCCTATAATTCACCCCTCCACTTT.